This TCR beta chain derives from a study of T cell responses to AZD1222 COVID-19 vaccine (dated by TCRdb to the early 2020s). In terms of the full investigation: Because spike-specific TCR depth and breadth did not differ between the two schedules, AZD1222 recipients who got a second dose at roughly 4 weeks were pooled with those who got a second dose at roughly 12 weeks. TCR sequencing was performed for about 240 trial participants, of whom about 200 were given two doses of AZD1222 and 26 were given two doses of MenACWY control vaccine. Trial participants were enrolled by age into 18-55, 56-69 and 70-plus year subgroups, with roughly 160, 29 and 62 TCR-sequenced participants respectively.

With respect to this clone: Its antigen is still unknown. Base qualities are missing; no much larger clone stands one base away.

The CDR3 regions of human TCRbeta chains were analyzed by immunosequencing. Turning to the authors' computational methods: TCRs in the repertoires were compared against a reference library of SARS-CoV-2-specific TCRs that had been generated with the MIRA antigen-specificity platform. Breadth was defined as the fraction of unique TCRs that were SARS-CoV-2-associated, and depth was defined as the fraction of total T cells that were SARS-CoV-2-associated. Using the MIRA data, each spike-specific TCR was mapped to the spike region that the TCR reacts to and placed in a CD4 or CD8 class. Log10-transformed breadth and depth values were compared by one-way ANOVA with Sidak's multiple comparisons tests. The immuneACCESS repertoire file appears here via TCRdb, limited to in-frame rearrangements. These files lack a portion of the clones; in checked studies, under half of the deficit traces to unresolved V genes, and the cause of the others is not known. The V and J calls and the clone size are those of that table, but D and trimming were determined from the DNA. This sample comprises more than 150,000 clones, 85% to 90% of them detected only once. The ten largest make up roughly 6% of the sample.

General conclusions and limits of the study: In the small 56-69-year group, the increase in depth fell short of significance, most likely because of low power. Because no day 14 peak-response samples were available, repertoires were characterized only after the peak T cell response. Reportedly, almost half of the unique spike-specific TCRs recognized epitopes lying outside the regions that are mutated in the B.1.351 and B.1.1.7 variants. The vaccine-associated CD4 TCRs covered the entire spike protein, and the dominant responses fell in regions 160-218 and 743-854. After two AZD1222 doses, spike-specific TCR breadth and depth were significantly higher than at day 0 and than in MenACWY recipients. Only five or six AZD1222 recipients were SARS-CoV-2 seropositive at baseline, limiting conclusions about previously exposed vaccinees. Participants were mostly white British, with more females than males. The authors suggested clonal diversity may have been underestimated.

Explained via the paper, the time point label denotes: baseline before first vaccination. Vaccinee samples were obtained from the UK trials COV001 and COV002, which included a single-blind randomized controlled phase 2/3 trial of AZD1222 (ChAdOx1 nCoV-19) in healthy adults. Trial participant PBMC samples were collected at day 0 and day 28 after the second dose for TCRbeta chain sequencing. The germline V gene specifies MDHEN as CDR1 and SYDVKM as CDR2. At the junction V is shortened by 2 bases and J by 6 bases, with 8 bases in between. The CDR3 spans 13 residues, from the cysteine through the phenylalanine. The kept DNA is CDR3 alone, 39 bases in frame from the first base.

The specimen was peripheral blood, collected on day 0 of AZD1222 vaccination. The rearrangement combines TRBV28 with TRBJ1-5; TRBD1 could be the D gene, as 5 bases match. The clonotype comes from an adult in good health. The CDR3 corresponds to CASSLGRAQPQHF. Read as DNA, the sequence is TGTGCCAGCAGTTTAGGCAGGGCTCAGCCCCAGCATTTT.